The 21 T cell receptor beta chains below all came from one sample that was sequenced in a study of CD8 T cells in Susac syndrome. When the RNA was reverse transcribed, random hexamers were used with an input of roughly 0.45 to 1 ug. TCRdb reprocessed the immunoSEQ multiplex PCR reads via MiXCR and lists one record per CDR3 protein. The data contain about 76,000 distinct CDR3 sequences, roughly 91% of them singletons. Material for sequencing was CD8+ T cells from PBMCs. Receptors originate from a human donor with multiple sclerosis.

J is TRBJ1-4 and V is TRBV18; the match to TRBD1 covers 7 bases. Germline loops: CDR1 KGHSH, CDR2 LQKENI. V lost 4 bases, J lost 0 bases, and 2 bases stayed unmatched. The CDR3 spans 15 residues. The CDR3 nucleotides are TGTGCCAGCTCACGGGACAGTTCAACTAATGAAAAACTGTTTTTT. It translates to CASSRDSSTNEKLFF. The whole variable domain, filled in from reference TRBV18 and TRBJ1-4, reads NAGVMQNPRHLVRRRGQEARLRCSPMKGHSHVYWYRQLPEEGLKFMVYLQKENIIDESGMPKERFSAEFPKEGPSILRIQQVVRGDSAAYFCASSRDSSTNEKLFFGSGTQLSVL.

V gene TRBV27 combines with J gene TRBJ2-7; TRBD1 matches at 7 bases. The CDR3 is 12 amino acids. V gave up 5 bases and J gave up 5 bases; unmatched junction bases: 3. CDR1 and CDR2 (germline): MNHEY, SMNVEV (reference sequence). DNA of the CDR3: TGTGCCAGCAGTCCCCAGGGGGACGAGCAGTACTTC. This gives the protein CASSPQGDEQYF.

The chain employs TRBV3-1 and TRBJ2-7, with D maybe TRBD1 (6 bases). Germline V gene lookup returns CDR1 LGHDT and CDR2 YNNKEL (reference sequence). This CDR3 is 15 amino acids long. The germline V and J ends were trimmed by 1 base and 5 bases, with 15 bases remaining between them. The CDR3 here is CASSQARYRADEQYF. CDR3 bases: TGTGCCAGCAGCCAAGCCCGGTACAGGGCGGACGAGCAGTACTTC.

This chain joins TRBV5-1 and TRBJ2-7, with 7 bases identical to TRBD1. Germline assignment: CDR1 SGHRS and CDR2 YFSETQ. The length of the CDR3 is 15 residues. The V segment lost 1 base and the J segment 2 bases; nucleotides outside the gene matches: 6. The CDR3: CASSLFTGATYEQYF. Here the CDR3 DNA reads TGCGCCAGCAGCTTGTTTACAGGGGCTACCTACGAGCAGTACTTC.

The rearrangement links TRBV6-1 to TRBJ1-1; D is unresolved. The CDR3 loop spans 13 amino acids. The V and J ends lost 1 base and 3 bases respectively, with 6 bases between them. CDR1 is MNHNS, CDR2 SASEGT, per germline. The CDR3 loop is CASSEEADTEAFF. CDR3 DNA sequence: TGTGCCAGCAGTGAAGAGGCAGACACTGAAGCTTTCTTT.

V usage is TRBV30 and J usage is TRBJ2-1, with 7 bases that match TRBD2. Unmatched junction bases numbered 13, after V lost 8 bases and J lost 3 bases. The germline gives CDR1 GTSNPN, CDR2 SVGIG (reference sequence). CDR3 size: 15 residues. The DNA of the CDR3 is TGTGCCGGGAAGATCAGCGGGACGTACTACAATGAGCAGTTCTTC. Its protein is CAGKISGTYYNEQFF.

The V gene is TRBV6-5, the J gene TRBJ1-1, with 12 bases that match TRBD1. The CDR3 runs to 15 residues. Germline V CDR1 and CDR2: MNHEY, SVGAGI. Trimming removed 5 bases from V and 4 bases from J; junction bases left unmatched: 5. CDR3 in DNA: TGTGCCAGCAGTCAGGGACAGGGGGCGGTCACTGAAGCTTTCTTT. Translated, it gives CASSQGQGAVTEAFF.

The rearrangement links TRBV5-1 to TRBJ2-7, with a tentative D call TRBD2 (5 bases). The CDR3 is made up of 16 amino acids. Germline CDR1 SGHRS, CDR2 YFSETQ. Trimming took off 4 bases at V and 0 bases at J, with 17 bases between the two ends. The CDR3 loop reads CASSSLGLGSSYEQYF. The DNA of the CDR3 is TGCGCCAGCAGCAGCCTTGGTCTGGGGAGCTCCTACGAGCAGTACTTC.

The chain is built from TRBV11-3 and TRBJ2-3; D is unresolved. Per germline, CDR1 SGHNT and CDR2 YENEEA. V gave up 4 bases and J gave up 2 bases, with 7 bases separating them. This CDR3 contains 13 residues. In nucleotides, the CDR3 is TGTGCCAGCAGCTCTACCACCACAGATACGCAGTATTTT. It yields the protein CASSSTTTDTQYF.

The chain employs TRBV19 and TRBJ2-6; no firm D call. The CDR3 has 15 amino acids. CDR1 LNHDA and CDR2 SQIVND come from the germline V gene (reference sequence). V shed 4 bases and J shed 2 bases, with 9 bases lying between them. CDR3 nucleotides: TGTGCCAGTAGTAGGAACAGTCCTGGGGCCAACGTCCTGACTTTC. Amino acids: CASSRNSPGANVLTF.

The CDR3 spells CATVVGSGTEAFF. For the CDR3, the DNA is TGTGCCACCGTCGTCGGGTCGGGCACTGAAGCTTTCTTT. V and J are TRBV27 and TRBJ1-1, with D unresolved. V was clipped by 10 bases and J by 4 bases, with 16 bases between them. Looked up from germline, CDR1 is MNHEY and CDR2 is SMNVEV (reference sequence). The CDR3 extends over 13 amino acids.

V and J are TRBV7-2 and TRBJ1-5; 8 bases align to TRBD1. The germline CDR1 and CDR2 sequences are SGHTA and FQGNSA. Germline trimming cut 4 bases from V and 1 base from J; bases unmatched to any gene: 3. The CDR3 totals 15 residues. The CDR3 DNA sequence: TGTGCCAGCAGCTGGGACAGGATGAGCAATCAGCCCCAGCATTTT. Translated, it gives CASSWDRMSNQPQHF.

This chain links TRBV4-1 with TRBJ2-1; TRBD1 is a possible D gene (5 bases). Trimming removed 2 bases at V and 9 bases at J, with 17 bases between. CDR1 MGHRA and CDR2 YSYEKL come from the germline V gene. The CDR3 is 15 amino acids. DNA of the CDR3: TGCGCCAGCAGCCAACTCAGGGATGTGTACGGTGAGCAGTTCTTC. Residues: CASSQLRDVYGEQFF.

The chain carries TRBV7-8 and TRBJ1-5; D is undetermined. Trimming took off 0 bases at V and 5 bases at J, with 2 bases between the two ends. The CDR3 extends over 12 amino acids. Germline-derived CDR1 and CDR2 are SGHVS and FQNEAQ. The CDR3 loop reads CASSLADQPQHF. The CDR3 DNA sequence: TGTGCCAGCAGCTTAGCGGATCAGCCCCAGCATTTT.

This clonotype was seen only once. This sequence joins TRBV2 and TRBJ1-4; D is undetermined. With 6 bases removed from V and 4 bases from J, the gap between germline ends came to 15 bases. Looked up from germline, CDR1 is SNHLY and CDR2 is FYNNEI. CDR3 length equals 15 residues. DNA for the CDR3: TGTGCCAGCAGCGATCCCCGGACCGGTAATGAAAAACTGTTTTTT. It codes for CASSDPRTGNEKLFF.

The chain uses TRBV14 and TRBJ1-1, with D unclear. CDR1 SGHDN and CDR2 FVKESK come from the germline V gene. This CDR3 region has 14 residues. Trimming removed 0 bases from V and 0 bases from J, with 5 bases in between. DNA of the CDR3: TGTGCCAGCAGCCAAGACCCCATGAACACTGAAGCTTTCTTT. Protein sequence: CASSQDPMNTEAFF.

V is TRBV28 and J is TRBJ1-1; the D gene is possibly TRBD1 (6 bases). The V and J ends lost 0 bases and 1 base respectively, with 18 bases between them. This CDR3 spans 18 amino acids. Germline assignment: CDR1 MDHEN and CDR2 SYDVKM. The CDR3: CASSLWVGDTLENTEAFF. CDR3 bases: TGTGCCAGCAGTTTATGGGTGGGGGACACCCTGGAGAACACTGAAGCTTTCTTT.

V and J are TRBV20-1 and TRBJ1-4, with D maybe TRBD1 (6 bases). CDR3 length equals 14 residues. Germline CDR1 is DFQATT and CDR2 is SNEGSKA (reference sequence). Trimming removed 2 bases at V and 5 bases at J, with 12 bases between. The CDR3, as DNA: TGCAGTGCTAGACAGACAGGACCGAATGAAAAACTGTTTTTT. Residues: CSARQTGPNEKLFF.

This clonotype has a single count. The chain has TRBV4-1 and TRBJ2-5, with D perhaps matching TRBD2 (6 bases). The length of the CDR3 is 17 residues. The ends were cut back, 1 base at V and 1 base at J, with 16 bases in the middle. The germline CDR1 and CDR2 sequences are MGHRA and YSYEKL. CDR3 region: CASSQVAYQGLQETQYF. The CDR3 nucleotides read TGCGCCAGCAGCCAAGTGGCCTACCAGGGACTCCAAGAGACCCAGTACTTC.

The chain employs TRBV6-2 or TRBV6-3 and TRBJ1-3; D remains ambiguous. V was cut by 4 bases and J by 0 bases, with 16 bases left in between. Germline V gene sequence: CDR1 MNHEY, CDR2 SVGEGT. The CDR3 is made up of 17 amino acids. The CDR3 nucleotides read TGTGCCAGCAGTTCCGGTCCGGGAGCGGGCTCTGGAAACACCATATATTTT. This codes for CASSSGPGAGSGNTIYF.

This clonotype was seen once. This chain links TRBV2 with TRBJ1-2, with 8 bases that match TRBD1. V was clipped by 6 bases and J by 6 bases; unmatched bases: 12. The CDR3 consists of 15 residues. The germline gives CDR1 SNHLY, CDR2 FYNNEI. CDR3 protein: CASSQAEDRGDGYTF. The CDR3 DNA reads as TGTGCCAGCAGCCAAGCCGAAGACAGGGGAGATGGCTACACCTTC.